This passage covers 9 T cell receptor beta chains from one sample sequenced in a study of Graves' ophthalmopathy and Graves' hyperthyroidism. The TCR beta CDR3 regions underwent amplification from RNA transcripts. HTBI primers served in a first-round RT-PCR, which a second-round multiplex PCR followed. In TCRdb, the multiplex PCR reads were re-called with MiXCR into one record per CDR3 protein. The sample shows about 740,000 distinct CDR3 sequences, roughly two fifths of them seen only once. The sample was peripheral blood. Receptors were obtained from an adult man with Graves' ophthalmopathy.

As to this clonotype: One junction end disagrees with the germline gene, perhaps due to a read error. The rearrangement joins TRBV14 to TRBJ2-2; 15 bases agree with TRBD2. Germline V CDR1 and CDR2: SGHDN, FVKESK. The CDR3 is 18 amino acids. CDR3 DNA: TGTGCCAGCAGCCGCTATGGACTAGCGGGAGGGTACACCGGGGAGCTGCTTTTT. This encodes CASSRYGLAGGYTGELLF.

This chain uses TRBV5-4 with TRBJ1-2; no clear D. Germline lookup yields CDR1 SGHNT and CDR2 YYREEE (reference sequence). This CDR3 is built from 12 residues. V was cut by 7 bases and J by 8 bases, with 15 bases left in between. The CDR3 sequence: CASAPDGPGYTF. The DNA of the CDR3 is TGTGCCAGCGCCCCGGATGGCCCCGGCTACACCTTC.

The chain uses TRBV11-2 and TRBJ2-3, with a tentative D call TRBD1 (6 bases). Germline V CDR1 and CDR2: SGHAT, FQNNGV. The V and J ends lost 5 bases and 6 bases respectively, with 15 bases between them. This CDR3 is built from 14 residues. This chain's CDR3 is CASSLHRDDDTQYF. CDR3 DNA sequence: TGTGCCAGCAGCCTCCACAGGGATGACGATACGCAGTATTTT.

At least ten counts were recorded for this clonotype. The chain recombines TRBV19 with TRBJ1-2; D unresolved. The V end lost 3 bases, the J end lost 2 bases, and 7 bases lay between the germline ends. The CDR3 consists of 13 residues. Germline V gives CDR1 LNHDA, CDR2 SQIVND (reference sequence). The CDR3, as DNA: TGTGCCAGTAGTATCGGGATCAACTATGGCTACACCTTC. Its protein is CASSIGINYGYTF.

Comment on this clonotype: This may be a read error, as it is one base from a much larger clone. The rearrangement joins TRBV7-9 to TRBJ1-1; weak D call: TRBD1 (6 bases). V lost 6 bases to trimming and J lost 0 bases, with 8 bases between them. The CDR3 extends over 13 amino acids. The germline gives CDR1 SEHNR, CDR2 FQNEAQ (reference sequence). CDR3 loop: CASRDRLNTEAFF. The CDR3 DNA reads TGTGCCAGCAGGGACAGATTGAACACTGAAGCTTTCTTT.

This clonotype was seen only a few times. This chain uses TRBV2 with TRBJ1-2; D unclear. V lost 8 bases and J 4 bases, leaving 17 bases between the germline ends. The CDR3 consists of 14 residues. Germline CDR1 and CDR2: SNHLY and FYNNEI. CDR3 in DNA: TGTGCCAGCTCACCAAATGACCGACTCTATGGCTACACCTTC. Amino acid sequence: CASSPNDRLYGYTF.

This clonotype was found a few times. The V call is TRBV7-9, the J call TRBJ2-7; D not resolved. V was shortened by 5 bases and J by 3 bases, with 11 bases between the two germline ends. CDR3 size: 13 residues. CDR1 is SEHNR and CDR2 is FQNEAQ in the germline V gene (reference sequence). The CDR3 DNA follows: TGTGCCAGCAGCCCGGACGGGTTCTACGAGCAGTACTTC. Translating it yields CASSPDGFYEQYF.

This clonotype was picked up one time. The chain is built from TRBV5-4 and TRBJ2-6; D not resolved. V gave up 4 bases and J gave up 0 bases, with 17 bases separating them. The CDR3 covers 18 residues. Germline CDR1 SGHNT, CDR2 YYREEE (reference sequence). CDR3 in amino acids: CASSPPTFTSSGANVLTF. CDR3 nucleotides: TGTGCCAGCAGCCCCCCGACTTTTACCAGCTCTGGGGCCAACGTCCTGACTTTC.

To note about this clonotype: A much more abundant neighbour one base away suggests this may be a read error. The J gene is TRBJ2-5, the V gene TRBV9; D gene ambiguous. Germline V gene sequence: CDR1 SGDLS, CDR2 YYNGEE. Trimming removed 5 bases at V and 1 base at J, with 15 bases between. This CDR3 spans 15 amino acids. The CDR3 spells CASSYSSISQETQYF. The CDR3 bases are TGTGCCAGCAGTTACTCGAGTATCTCCCAAGAGACCCAGTACTTC.